The sequence of this TCR beta chain was determined in a study of T cell clonality in common variable immunodeficiency (dated by TCRdb to the mid-2010s). Equivalent amounts of genomic DNA from CVID and control samples were used as sequencing input. For every sample, a 60 bp segment covering the rearranged TCRbeta CDR3 region was amplified and then sequenced. The immunoSEQ assay, a bias-corrected multiplex PCR combined with high-throughput sequencing, was used to amplify TCRbeta. Per the source publication's procedure: Each unique nucleotide sequence was treated as a clone and annotated with V, D and J genes, copy number and frequency. Sequences were labeled productive if in frame, and non-productive if out of frame or containing stop codons. Clonality was calculated from Shannon's entropy as previously described. The predicted amino acid sequences of productive clones were used to derive mean CDR3 Kyte-Doolittle hydropathy. Hierarchical clustering of scaled V gene usage was performed with the R hclust function using Manhattan distance and complete linkage. Sharing of clones by CDR3 amino acid sequence was evaluated through resampling of 12 repertoires per group over 100 rounds. The repertoires were searched for 60 to 75 published EBV-specific TCRbeta sequences and 245 published CMV-specific TCRbeta sequences. A couple of CVID samples yielding fewer than 10,000 sequences were excluded from analysis, leaving fewer than 50 CVID repertoires. TCRdb stores this immuneACCESS table with in-frame sequences only. Part of the clones is absent; in the studies checked, under half of the shortfall reflects unresolved V genes, and no reason is known for the rest. D and trimming were read from the DNA, whereas the V and J calls and clone size are those reported in that table. This sample is represented by approximately 17,000 clones, with no singletons among them. The ten largest clones take up about 14% of the sample.

Findings and caveats that apply to the study as a whole: Healthy controls shared more TCRbeta clones with each other than CVID subjects shared among themselves (p < 0.0001). CVID TCRbeta sequences were reported to have fewer deletions and N-nucleotide insertions and to lack highly modified clones with 13 or more V deletions. Even though DNA input was equal, the average per sample came to about 81,820 unique sequences for controls compared with about 31,547 for CVID samples. Compared with healthy controls, CVID subjects showed increased TCRbeta clonality (t-test p = 0.018), a feature most characteristic of about a third of subjects. Correlations between repertoire features and clinical complications were limited by patient heterogeneity within the CVID cohort. According to the authors, finding the cause of the higher clonality in CVID would require sequencing the repertoires of T cell subpopulations.

The sample holds a few counts of this clone. Its antigen is still unknown. Standard criteria, namely reduction of serum IgG, IgA and/or IgM below the normal range together with specific antibody deficiency, were applied for the diagnosis of CVID. A total of 44 subjects (roughly 15 female and roughly 30 male; age range roughly 8 to 70 years, mean age approximately 40) were included in the CVID group. Most of the CVID patients and most of the healthy controls were of Caucasian heritage. Replacement immunoglobulin therapy had been administered to all CVID subjects for at least one year at the time of study participation. At the time of blood collection, no CVID subject was ill or was being treated with immunomodulatory or immunosuppressive medication. Heparinized peripheral whole blood samples of roughly 5 to 8.5 ml were obtained from each donor. Genomic DNA from adults with common variable immune deficiency (CVID) and from healthy adult controls was used for sequencing of TCRbeta CDR3 repertoires. Diluted blood was density-centrifuged over Hypaque 1077 or Ficoll-Paque to isolate peripheral blood mononuclear cells. Unsorted mononuclear cells served as the source of genomic DNA, which was extracted either by Qiagen column purification or by a centrifugation-based method.

The sequence was obtained from a human donor with common variable immunodeficiency. Sample: peripheral blood mononuclear cells.

The CDR3 region reads CASTGTVAGEQYF. CDR3 DNA (partial): TGTGCCAGCACCGGGACAGTGGCGGGCGAG. The rearrangement combines TRBV6-2 or TRBV6-3 with TRBJ2-7, with TRBD1 identical over 7 junction bases. The sequence runs out 3 residues before the end of the CDR3; the remainder is reconstructed from the germline J gene. The CDR3 goes from the cysteine to the phenylalanine over 13 residues. Part of the CDR3 DNA is given, 30 bases translated from base 1. From a lookup of the germline V gene, CDR1 and CDR2 are MNHEY and SVGEGT. The junction shows trimming of 7 bases on V and 6 bases on J, and the gene matches do not reach 9 bases of it.